A single T cell receptor beta chain is shown here with its context. Antigen: not known. This CDR3 is built from 18 residues. Germline-derived CDR1 and CDR2 are SGHRS and YFSETQ. V trimming: 0 bases; J trimming: 5 bases; junction bases outside the gene matches: 13. Investigators treated the graft tissue so that it released intraepithelial and lamina propria lymphocytes. This entry belongs to a study of graft-versus-host responses after intestinal transplantation. General study points: Recipient marrow harbored GvH clones, some of which surfaced first in ileum or blood.

Here immunoSEQ multiplex PCR was the method, and the copy in TCRdb shows in-frame clones only, minus some. This repertoire shows about 16,000 clones, 75% to 85% found once; its top ten account for roughly 3.8%. The clonotype was recovered from a human patient who received an intestinal transplant, so some T cells may come from the graft donor. The chain uses TRBV5-1 and TRBJ2-5, with 10 bases lining up with TRBD2. Sequencing used ileum tissue, obtained about 19 months after intestinal transplantation. CDR3 nucleotides: TGCGCCAGCAGCTTGGCCCCTAGCGGGGGCCCAGCGGGGGAGACCCAGTACTTC. Translation: CASSLAPSGGPAGETQYF.